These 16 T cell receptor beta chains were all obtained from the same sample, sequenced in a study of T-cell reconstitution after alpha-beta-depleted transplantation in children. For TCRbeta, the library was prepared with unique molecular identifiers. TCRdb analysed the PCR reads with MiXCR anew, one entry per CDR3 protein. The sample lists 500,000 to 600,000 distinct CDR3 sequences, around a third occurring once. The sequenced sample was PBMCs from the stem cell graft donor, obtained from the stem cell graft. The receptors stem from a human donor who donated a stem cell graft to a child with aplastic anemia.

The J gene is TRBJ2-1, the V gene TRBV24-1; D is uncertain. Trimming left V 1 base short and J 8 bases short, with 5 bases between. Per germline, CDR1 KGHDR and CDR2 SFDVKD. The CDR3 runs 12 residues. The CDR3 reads CATSDFIDEQFF. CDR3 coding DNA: TGTGCCACCAGTGATTTTATCGATGAGCAGTTCTTC.

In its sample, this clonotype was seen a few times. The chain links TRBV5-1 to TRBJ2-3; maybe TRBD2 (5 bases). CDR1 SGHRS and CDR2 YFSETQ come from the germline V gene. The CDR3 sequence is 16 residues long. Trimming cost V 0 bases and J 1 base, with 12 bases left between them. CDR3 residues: CASSLEGSARTDTQYF. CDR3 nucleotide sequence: TGCGCCAGCAGCTTGGAAGGTAGCGCCCGCACAGATACGCAGTATTTT.

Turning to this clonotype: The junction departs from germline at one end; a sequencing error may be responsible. CDR3 nucleotides: TGCTGTGCTTCCTTACCCTCCCGGGACCTCCTTTCCCTCTACAATGAGCAGTTCTTC. Protein: CCASLPSRDLLSLYNEQFF. V usage is TRBV20-1 and J usage is TRBJ2-1; D may be TRBD1 or TRBD2 (5 bases each). The CDR3 spans 19 residues. Looked up from germline, CDR1 is DFQATT and CDR2 is SNEGSKA (reference sequence).

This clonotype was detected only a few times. Written as DNA, the CDR3 is TGTGCCAGCAGTTACTCGGGGACAGGGATTTCACCCCTCCACTTT. It specifies CASSYSGTGISPLHF. The V call is TRBV6-2 or TRBV6-3, the J call TRBJ1-6; 9 bases map to TRBD1. The V gene's germline CDR1 is MNHEY and CDR2 SVGEGT. The CDR3 length is 15 residues. The V segment lost 0 bases and the J segment 9 bases; nucleotides outside the gene matches: 3.

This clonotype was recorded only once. The CDR3 region has the DNA TGTGCCAGCAGTTTACAGGGACAGGGGAGTCAAGAGACCCAGTACTTC. It codes for CASSLQGQGSQETQYF. The V and J genes are TRBV27 and TRBJ2-5; 10 positions agree with TRBD1. This CDR3 is built from 16 residues. Germline assignment: CDR1 MNHEY and CDR2 SMNVEV (reference sequence). V was pared by 2 bases and J by 2 bases, with 5 bases of the junction left unmatched.

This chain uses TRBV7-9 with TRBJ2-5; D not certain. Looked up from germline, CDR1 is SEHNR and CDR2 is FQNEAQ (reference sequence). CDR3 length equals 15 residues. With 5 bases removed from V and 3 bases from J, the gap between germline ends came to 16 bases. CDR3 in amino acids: CASSLPFVGKETQYF. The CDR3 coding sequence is TGTGCCAGCAGCCTCCCATTTGTGGGGAAAGAGACCCAGTACTTC.

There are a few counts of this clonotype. The DNA for the CDR3 is TGTGCCAGCAGCACGCCTAGCGGGTTGACCTACGAGCAGTACTTC. Translating it yields CASSTPSGLTYEQYF. V and J are TRBV12-3 or TRBV12-4 and TRBJ2-7, with 8 bases lining up with TRBD2. The CDR3 runs to 15 residues. V was pared by 6 bases and J by 2 bases, with 9 bases of the junction left unmatched.

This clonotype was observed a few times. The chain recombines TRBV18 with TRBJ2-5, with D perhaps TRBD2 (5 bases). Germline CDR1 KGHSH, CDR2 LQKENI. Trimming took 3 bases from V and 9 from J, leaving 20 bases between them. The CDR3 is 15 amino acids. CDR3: CASSPRLEREMSQYF. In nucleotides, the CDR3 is TGTGCCAGCTCACCTCGCCTGGAGAGGGAAATGTCCCAGTACTTC.

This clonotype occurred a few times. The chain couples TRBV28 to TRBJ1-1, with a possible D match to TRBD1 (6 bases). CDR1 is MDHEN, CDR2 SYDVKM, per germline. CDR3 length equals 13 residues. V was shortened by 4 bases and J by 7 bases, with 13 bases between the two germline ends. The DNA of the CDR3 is TGTGCCAGCAGTTGGAGGGGGGGGTATGAAGCTTTCTTT. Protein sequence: CASSWRGGYEAFF.

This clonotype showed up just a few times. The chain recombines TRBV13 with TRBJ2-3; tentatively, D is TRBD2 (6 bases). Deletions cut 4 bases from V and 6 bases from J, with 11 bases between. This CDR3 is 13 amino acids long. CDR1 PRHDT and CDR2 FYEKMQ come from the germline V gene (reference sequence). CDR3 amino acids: CASSWGLFDTQYF. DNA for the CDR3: TGTGCCAGCAGCTGGGGACTCTTTGATACGCAGTATTTT. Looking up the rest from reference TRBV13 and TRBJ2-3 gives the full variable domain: AAGVIQSPRHLIKEKRETATLKCYPIPRHDTVYWYQQGPGQDPQFLISFYEKMQSDKGSIPDRFSAQQFSDYHSELNMSSLELGDSALYFCASSWGLFDTQYFGPGTRLTVL.

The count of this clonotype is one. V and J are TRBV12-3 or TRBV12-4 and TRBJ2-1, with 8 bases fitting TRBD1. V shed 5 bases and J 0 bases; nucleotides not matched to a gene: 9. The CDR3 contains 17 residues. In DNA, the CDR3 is TGTGCCAGCAGTACGGGACAGGTCTTTATCTCCTACAATGAGCAGTTCTTC. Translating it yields CASSTGQVFISYNEQFF.

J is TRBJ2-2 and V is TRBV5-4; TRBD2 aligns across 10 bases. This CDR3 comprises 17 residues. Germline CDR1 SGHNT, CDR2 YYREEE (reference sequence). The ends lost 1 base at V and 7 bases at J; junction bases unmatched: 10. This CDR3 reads CASSLPLAGAGVGELFF. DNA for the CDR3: TGTGCCAGCAGCTTGCCCCTAGCGGGAGCGGGGGTCGGGGAGCTGTTTTTT.

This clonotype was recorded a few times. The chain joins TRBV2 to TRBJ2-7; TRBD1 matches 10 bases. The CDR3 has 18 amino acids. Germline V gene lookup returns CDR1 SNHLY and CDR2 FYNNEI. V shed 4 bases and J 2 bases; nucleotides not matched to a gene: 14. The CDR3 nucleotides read TGTGCCAGCAGTGGAACCAACTCCGGGACAGGGGTTCCCTACGAGCAGTACTTC. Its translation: CASSGTNSGTGVPYEQYF.

The CDR3 nucleotides are TGTGCCAGCAGCCGGGACAGGGGACACTACGAGCAGTACTTC. Amino acid sequence: CASSRDRGHYEQYF. The chain uses TRBV12-3 or TRBV12-4 and TRBJ2-7, with 10 bases identical to TRBD1. The CDR3 length is 14 residues. The V and J ends lost 6 bases and 3 bases, in that order; junction bases with no gene match: 5.

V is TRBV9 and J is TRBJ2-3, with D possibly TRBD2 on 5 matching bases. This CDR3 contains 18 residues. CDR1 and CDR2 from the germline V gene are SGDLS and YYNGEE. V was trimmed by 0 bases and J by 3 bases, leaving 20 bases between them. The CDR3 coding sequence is TGTGCCAGCAGCGTAGAGGACGTCGCTAGCCGGAGTACAGATACGCAGTATTTT. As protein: CASSVEDVASRSTDTQYF.

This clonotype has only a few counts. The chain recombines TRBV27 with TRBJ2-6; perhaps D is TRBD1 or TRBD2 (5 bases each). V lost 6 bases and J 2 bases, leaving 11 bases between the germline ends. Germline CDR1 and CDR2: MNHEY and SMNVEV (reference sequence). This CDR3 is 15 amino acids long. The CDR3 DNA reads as TGTGCCAGCAGCCGGGGCGTGGCTGGGGCCAACGTCCTGACTTTC. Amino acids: CASSRGVAGANVLTF.